A single sample is the source of the 8 T cell receptor beta chains below, sequenced in a study of T cells in Graves' hyperthyroidism and ophthalmopathy. It was RNA transcripts that yielded the amplified TCR beta CDR3 regions. First-round RT-PCR with HTBI primers amplified the TCR CDR3 region. In TCRdb, the multiplex PCR reads were re-called with MiXCR into one record per CDR3 protein. Here the sample spans roughly 840,000 distinct CDR3 sequences, roughly 40% being singletons. Sequenced: blood. These receptors came from a man between 18 and 29 years old with Graves' hyperthyroidism.

There are many counts of this clonotype. This chain connects TRBV6-5 to TRBJ1-2; no definite D call. The CDR3 has 11 residues. The germline gives CDR1 MNHEY, CDR2 SVGAGI. V gave up 7 bases and J gave up 1 base, with 4 bases separating them. The CDR3 nucleotides are TGTGCCAGCACCAATAACTATGGCTACACCTTC. It codes for CASTNNYGYTF.

The sample holds a few counts of this clonotype. The chain combines TRBV20-1 with TRBJ2-5; either TRBD1 or TRBD2 may fit D (5 bases each). This CDR3 is 15 amino acids long. Germline lookup yields CDR1 DFQATT and CDR2 SNEGSKA (reference sequence). Trimming cost V 5 bases and J 6 bases, with 22 bases left between them. The CDR3 coding sequence is TGCAGTGCTCTTCGGGACCACGCGGGCTGGAAGACCCAGTACTTC. Translation gives CSALRDHAGWKTQYF.

This clonotype showed up just a few times. The rearrangement uses TRBV12-3 or TRBV12-4 and TRBJ1-1, with D unclear. V was pared by 4 bases and J by 5 bases, with 8 bases between. The CDR3 consists of 12 residues. This chain's CDR3 is CASSWAGTEAFF. CDR3 sequence (DNA): TGTGCCAGCAGTTGGGCTGGGACTGAAGCTTTCTTT.

The sample holds a few counts of this clonotype. The chain joins TRBV7-9 to TRBJ2-7; D gene unclear. V was clipped by 1 base and J by 3 bases, with 10 bases between them. CDR3 length: 14 residues. Germline values: CDR1 SEHNR, CDR2 FQNEAQ (reference sequence). The DNA of the CDR3 is TGTGCCAGCAGCTTAGAACCGACGGTCTACGAGCAGTACTTC. Translation: CASSLEPTVYEQYF.

This clonotype was observed a single time. This chain links TRBV2 with TRBJ2-5, with D uncertain. V shed 1 base and J shed 3 bases, with 12 bases lying between them. The CDR3 is made up of 15 amino acids. Germline V gene data show CDR1 as SNHLY and CDR2 as FYNNEI. As DNA, the CDR3 is TGTGCCAGCAGTGAAGGGGGAAAAAGGGAAGAGACCCAGTACTTC. This sequence encodes CASSEGGKREETQYF.

This clonotype was seen many times. The CDR3 DNA is TGTGCCAGCAGCTTGGGACAGAGGACTGAAGCTTTCTTT. The encoded protein is CASSLGQRTEAFF. The chain employs TRBV7-9 and TRBJ1-1; 7 bases agree with TRBD1. Germline V gene sequence: CDR1 SEHNR, CDR2 FQNEAQ (reference sequence). The CDR3 has 13 residues. J gave up 5 bases and V 3 bases, and 3 bases lay outside the gene matches.

This clonotype was counted many times. A junction boundary mismatches the germline segment, possibly from a read error. CDR3 in DNA: TGTGCTAGCAGCTTAGGACAGGGAGACTCGGAGACCCAGTACTTC. It codes for CASSLGQGDSETQYF. The chain links TRBV7-7 to TRBJ2-5; 8 nucleotides agree with TRBD1. The CDR3 extends over 15 amino acids. The V gene's germline CDR1 is SSHAT and CDR2 FNYEAQ (reference sequence).

This clonotype has only a few counts. The chain carries TRBV20-1 and TRBJ2-2; D possibly corresponds to TRBD2 (5 bases). Deletions cut 4 bases from V and 4 bases from J, with 13 bases between. Germline assignment: CDR1 DFQATT and CDR2 SNEGSKA (reference sequence). The CDR3 loop spans 14 amino acids. CDR3: CSAKGGYGTGELFF. As DNA, the CDR3 is TGCAGTGCTAAAGGCGGGTACGGCACCGGGGAGCTGTTTTTT.